The source of this T cell receptor beta chain is a study of cytomegalovirus exposure and HLA in healthy donors. The study, taken as a whole, reports: Over 150 TCR beta chains were listed as cytomegalovirus-associated. Reportedly, diagnosis of cytomegalovirus status by the classifier showed high specificity and sensitivity.

This clone showed up just a few times. The antigen remains unidentified. The PCR had 60 Vbeta and 13 Jbeta primers. In the source study's methods: An analysis performed later counted around 80 million unique TCR beta chains (approximately 10 million of them shared). Clones were sequenced by immunoSEQ multiplex PCR, and TCRdb holds only the in-frame ones, with some missing. V and J calls and clone size follow that table, whereas D and trimming were derived from the DNA. Among about 120,000 clones listed, 55% to 80% were seen once. The material sequenced was PBMCs. This sequence was found in a woman aged 30 to 39 in good health and CMV-seronegative.

The DNA of the CDR3 is TGCGCCAGCAGAAGACAGGGGTTCGACGAGCAGTACTTC. Translating it yields CASRRQGFDEQYF. The rearrangement joins TRBV10-2 to TRBJ2-7; TRBD1 matches 8 bases. This CDR3 spans 13 amino acids. CDR1 is WSHSY, CDR2 SAAADI, per germline. V shed 6 bases, J shed 5 bases, and the junction held 6 bases outside the gene matches.